Listed below are T cell receptor beta chains from one sample, sequenced in a study of shared clonotypes between healthy human individuals. TCRdb's copy holds only in-frame clones and misses some; the assay was immunoSEQ multiplex PCR. This sample has roughly 1,800,000 clones, with around 96% found just once. The sequenced sample consisted of naive CD8+ T cells sorted from blood. These receptors came from a man between 18 and 29 years old in good health. The CDR3 runs from the conserved cysteine through the conserved F or W. A D gene is named only where the DNA matches it firmly. Size is omitted from some rows. Given values are once, few, many or a class for expanded clones.

TRBV4-3	TRBJ1-5	NA	NA	TGCGCCAGCAGCCAAGGAGGTAGCAATCAGCCCCAGCATTTT	CASSQGGSNQPQHF
TRBV28	TRBJ1-1	NA	TRBD1	TGTGCCAGCAGTTTAATGGGGACAGGTAATGAAGCTTTCTTT	CASSLMGTGNEAFF
TRBV6-5	TRBJ2-1	NA	NA	TGTGCCAGTAGACTCATCAGCTCCTACAATGAGCAGTTCTTC	CASRLISSYNEQFF
TRBV7-8	TRBJ1-1	NA	NA	TGTGCCAGCAGCTTAATGGGTTTTGCTGAAGCTTTCTTT	CASSLMGFAEAFF
TRBV13	TRBJ2-6	NA	NA	TGTGCCAGCAGCTTAGGCCCAGGGTCCGGGGCCAACGTCCTGACTTTC	CASSLGPGSGANVLTF
TRBV27	TRBJ2-1	NA	TRBD2	TGTGCCAGCAGTTTGCGGGGGGGCCACAGTGAGCAGTTCTTC	CASSLRGGHSEQFF
TRBV6-1	TRBJ2-7	NA	TRBD2	TGTGCCAGCAGGGCCCCGGGAGGCTACGTTTACGAGCAGTACTTC	CASRAPGGYVYEQYF
TRBV4-1	TRBJ1-1	NA	NA	TGCGCCAGCAGCCGTACAGGGCGGACTGAAGCTTTCTTT	CASSRTGRTEAFF
TRBV19	TRBJ2-1	NA	TRBD2	TGTGCCAGTAGTATAGTAGGCGGGGGGGTGTACAATGAGCAGTTCTTC	CASSIVGGGVYNEQFF
TRBV7-7	TRBJ2-1	few	TRBD2	TGTGCTAGCAGCTATCGACTAGCGGGGTACAATGAGCAGTTCTTC	CASSYRLAGYNEQFF
TRBV28	TRBJ1-2	once	NA	TGTGCCACCGGGCTAGACCTAAACTATGGCTACACCTTC	CATGLDLNYGYTF
TRBV19	TRBJ2-2	NA	NA	TGTGCCAGTAGTATATTACTAGCACCCACCGGGGAGCTGTTTTTT	CASSILLAPTGELFF
TRBV4-1	TRBJ2-3	NA	NA	TGCGCCAGCAGCCAAGATCTCAAGGATCTAGGCAGGCCAGATACGCAGTATTTT	CASSQDLKDLGRPDTQYF
TRBV5-1	TRBJ2-7	NA	NA	TGCGTCTCAAATCTAAGGCCTGCCTACGAGCAGTACTTC	CVSNLRPAYEQYF
TRBV19	TRBJ2-7	NA	TRBD2	TGTGCCAGTAGTGCCGGACTAGCGGGAGGCGAGCAGTACTTC	CASSAGLAGGEQYF
TRBV4-3	TRBJ2-7	NA	TRBD2	TGCGCCAGCAGCCCGTGGCGGGGGGAGGAGCAGTACTTC	CASSPWRGEEQYF
TRBV9	TRBJ1-3	NA	NA	TGTGCCAGCAGCGCCGACATGCCGCCGGGAAACACCATATATTTT	CASSADMPPGNTIYF
TRBV10-3	TRBJ2-3	NA	TRBD2	TGTGCCATCAGTGTAGCGGGGAACACAGATACGCAGTATTTT	CAISVAGNTDTQYF
TRBV6-1	TRBJ1-3	NA	NA	TGTGCCAGCAGTGTCATGGGGGGGCCAGGCTCTGGAAACACCATATATTTT	CASSVMGGPGSGNTIYF
TRBV7-9	TRBJ2-3	NA	TRBD2	TGTGCCAGCCTTAGCGGGAGGGCTAGCACAGATACGCAGTATTTT	CASLSGRASTDTQYF
TRBV6-6	TRBJ2-7	NA	NA	TGTGCCAGCAGCCCCGTCCTCTACGAGCAGTACTTC	CASSPVLYEQYF
TRBV29-1	TRBJ1-1	NA	NA	TGCAGCGTGGAGATGAACACTGAAGCTTTCTTT	CSVEMNTEAFF
TRBV6-1	TRBJ2-3	NA	TRBD2	TGTGCCAGCAGTGGGCTAGCGGTTGCAGATACGCAGTATTTT	CASSGLAVADTQYF
TRBV28	TRBJ1-2	few	NA	TGTGCCAGCAGTTTCTCTCAGTTCTATGGCTACACCTTC	CASSFSQFYGYTF
TRBV7-9	TRBJ2-1	few	TRBD2	TGTGCCAGCAGCCCTACGACGGCGGGAGACAATGAGCAGTTCTTC	CASSPTTAGDNEQFF
TRBV28	TRBJ2-3	NA	NA	TGTGCCAGCAGTTTATACCCCTGGGGACGAGATACGCAGTATTTT	CASSLYPWGRDTQYF
TRBV11-2	TRBJ2-7	NA	NA	TGTGCCAGCAGCTTAGGTACAGGCCGCGAGCAGTACTTC	CASSLGTGREQYF
TRBV5-6	TRBJ2-7	NA	TRBD1	TGTGCCAGCAGCTTGTGGCAGGGGGTGGACGAGCAGTACTTC	CASSLWQGVDEQYF
TRBV2	TRBJ2-1	NA	TRBD2	TGTGCCAGCAGTGAAATAGCGGGAGTACCCAATGAGCAGTTCTTC	CASSEIAGVPNEQFF
TRBV19	TRBJ2-7	NA	TRBD1	TGTGCCAGTAGTAGCCTGGGCATAGGGACAGGGCCCTCCTACGAGCAGTACTTC	CASSSLGIGTGPSYEQYF
TRBV5-8	TRBJ1-4	NA	NA	TGTGCCAGCAGCCTCTGGACCGAAAAACTGTTTTTT	CASSLWTEKLFF
TRBV6-1	TRBJ2-7	NA	NA	TGTGCCAGCAGTGACCTGGCGATTCAAAGGGACGAGCAGTACTTC	CASSDLAIQRDEQYF
TRBV5-1	TRBJ2-1	once	NA	TGCGCCAGCAGCCTGAACGGACGGATGAGCTCCTACAATGAGCAGTTCTTC	CASSLNGRMSSYNEQFF
TRBV5-6	TRBJ2-1	NA	TRBD1	TGTGCCAGCAGCTTGGGGGACAGGGGCAATGAGCAGTTCTTC	CASSLGDRGNEQFF
TRBV25-1	TRBJ1-1	NA	NA	TGTGCCAGCAGCGTTTCGGACGGGTACACTGAAGCTTTCTTT	CASSVSDGYTEAFF
TRBV4-1	TRBJ2-7	NA	NA	TGCGCCAGCAGCCAGGGGAGAGGGACTGAGCAGTACTTC	CASSQGRGTEQYF
TRBV5-4	TRBJ1-1	NA	NA	TGTGCCAGCTCTGGGCCGGGGACGAACACTGAAGCTTTCTTT	CASSGPGTNTEAFF
TRBV11-2	TRBJ2-7	NA	NA	TGTGCCAGCAGCTACACTTTGGGCAGGGAAGAGTACGAGCAGTACTTC	CASSYTLGREEYEQYF
TRBV9	TRBJ2-7	NA	TRBD2	TGTGCCAGCAGCCCTACTAGCGGGAGGTCCTACGAGCAGTACTTC	CASSPTSGRSYEQYF
TRBV7-2	TRBJ2-3	NA	TRBD2	TGTGCCAGCGGATTAGCGGGGGGGCTTGATACGCAGTATTTT	CASGLAGGLDTQYF
TRBV7-2	TRBJ1-6	NA	NA	TGTGCCAGCACTAATACGCGGAGTAATTCACCCCTCCACTTT	CASTNTRSNSPLHF
TRBV29-1	TRBJ2-2	NA	NA	TGCAGCGCCTACGGGACGGACGGGGAGCTGTTTTTT	CSAYGTDGELFF
TRBV4-1	TRBJ2-7	NA	NA	TGCGCCAGCAGCGAAATGATCGGTGGGGATCAGTACTTC	CASSEMIGGDQYF
TRBV4-2	TRBJ2-7	few	NA	TGTGCCAGCAGCCAAGTTCAGGGAGCCTACGAGCAGTACTTC	CASSQVQGAYEQYF
TRBV27	TRBJ1-4	NA	NA	TGTGCCAGCAGTTTTGGGGGAAGCCAGGGAGAAAAACTGTTTTTT	CASSFGGSQGEKLFF
TRBV5-4	TRBJ2-2	once	TRBD1	TGTGCCAGCAGATCGCAGGGGGCGCGAGGCGGGGAGCTGTTTTTT	CASRSQGARGGELFF
TRBV19	TRBJ2-7	NA	NA	TGTGCCAGTAGTATAGGCTACGAGCAGTACTTC	CASSIGYEQYF
TRBV7-2	TRBJ2-7	NA	TRBD2	TGTGCCAGCAGCCATCACCCCAGGGACTACTACGAGCAGTACTTC	CASSHHPRDYYEQYF
TRBV9	TRBJ2-7	NA	TRBD1	TGTGCCAGCAGCGTAGGCGACAGGGTCCACGAGCAGTACTTC	CASSVGDRVHEQYF
TRBV27	TRBJ1-5	NA	TRBD1	TGTGCCAGCAGGCCAGGGGGAGGGAGCAATCAGCCCCAGCATTTT	CASRPGGGSNQPQHF
TRBV27	TRBJ2-1	NA	TRBD2	TGTGCCAGCAGTCCCTCGAGGGTAGCGGGAGTTGATGCTGAGCAGTTCTTC	CASSPSRVAGVDAEQFF
TRBV19	TRBJ1-4	NA	NA	TGTGCCAGTACTCCAAACCGACAGGCGTGGGAAAAACTGTTTTTT	CASTPNRQAWEKLFF
TRBV29-1	TRBJ2-7	NA	TRBD1	TGCAGCGTTTCCTGGACAGGGTTGGTCGCCGAGCAGTACTTC	CSVSWTGLVAEQYF
TRBV11-2	TRBJ1-6	NA	NA	TGTGCCAGCAGCTTAGATCTAATAGGGGTTGGCTCACCCCTCCACTTT	CASSLDLIGVGSPLHF
TRBV10-3	TRBJ2-7	NA	TRBD1	TGTGCCATCAGCCCCCGGGACAGGGGGTACGAGCAGTACTTC	CAISPRDRGYEQYF
TRBV29-1	TRBJ1-1	NA	NA	TGCAGCGTTGAAGGGGGACGTGTAAGGACTGAAGCTTTCTTT	CSVEGGRVRTEAFF
TRBV4-1	TRBJ2-1	NA	NA	TGCGCCAGCAGCCAAGACAGAGCATTCGCCAATGAGCAGTTCTTC	CASSQDRAFANEQFF
TRBV7-2	TRBJ2-2	NA	TRBD2	TGTGCCAGCAGCTTCCTTGGGACTAGCAGCTTCACCGGGGAGCTGTTTTTT	CASSFLGTSSFTGELFF
TRBV5-6	TRBJ1-5	NA	TRBD1	TGTGCCAGCAGCACTGACAGGGGTCGTAATCAGCCCCAGCATTTT	CASSTDRGRNQPQHF
TRBV4-1	TRBJ1-6	NA	TRBD1	TGCGCCAGCAGCCAAGGGCAGGGGGCTTCCTATAATTCACCCCTCCACTTT	CASSQGQGASYNSPLHF